This TCR beta chain was captured in a study of T cells in Graves' hyperthyroidism and ophthalmopathy. The CDR3 runs to 12 residues. V lost 8 bases and J lost 7; bases outside the gene matches: 7. This clonotype was counted many times. The source material, RNA transcripts, was used to amplify TCR beta CDR3 regions. TCR CDR3 regions were first amplified by RT-PCR with HTBI primers. TCRdb itself ran the multiplex PCR reads through MiXCR, one entry per CDR3 protein. The data hold 380,000 or so distinct CDR3 sequences, with about 18% observed a single time. The sequence derives from a woman under 30 with Graves' hyperthyroidism. The sequenced material came from blood. The chain recombines TRBV12-3 or TRBV12-4 with TRBJ1-2; 7 bases are shared with TRBD1. CDR3 nucleotides: TGTGCCAGCCAAACAGGGGTTAGTGGCTACACCTTC. It yields the protein CASQTGVSGYTF.